This TCR beta chain is drawn from a study of cytomegalovirus exposure and HLA in healthy donors. CDR3 length: 14 residues. Germline V CDR1 and CDR2: SNHLY, FYNNEI. The ends were cut back, 1 base at V and 5 bases at J, with 9 bases in the middle. This PCR relied on a set of 60 Vbeta primers and 13 Jbeta primers. Libraries were prepared by immunoSEQ multiplex PCR; TCRdb keeps only in-frame clonotypes and omits some of them. Of under 200,000 clones listed, approximately 80% are singletons. Sequencing was done on a sample of PBMCs. The source is a man aged 30 to 39 in good health and CMV-seropositive. The chain links TRBV2 to TRBJ1-5; D not certain. The CDR3 DNA reads TGTGCCAGCAGTGAAGTTCGGCTAGATCAGCCCCAGCATTTT. This translates into CASSEVRLDQPQHF.